A selection of T cell receptor beta chains follows, all from one sample in a study of vaccination and CD4 T cells after COVID-19. TCRdb passed the PCR reads through MiXCR, listing each CDR3 protein once. The sample records some 29,000 distinct CDR3 sequences, roughly 50% being singletons. The material sequenced was CD4+ T cells from blood, taken about 7 months after SARS-CoV-2 vaccination. Every receptor here comes from a human donor who had recovered from COVID-19. CDR3s include the opening cysteine and the closing phenylalanine or tryptophan.

J,V,CDR3
TRBJ2-3,TRBV28,CASSLDRSTDTQYF
TRBJ2-7,TRBV4-3,CASSQSGYTGEFFEQYF
TRBJ1-3,TRBV7-9,CASSPGLSISSGNTIYF
TRBJ2-3,TRBV7-3,CASSLTGMGGTDTQYF
TRBJ2-7,TRBV6-1,CASRERNSYEQYF
TRBJ1-2,TRBV29-1,CSVEDDRTAGYTF
TRBJ2-2,TRBV6-4,CASSHQGDTGELFF
TRBJ2-1,TRBV7-2,CASSPSLTRNEQFF
TRBJ2-1,TRBV7-6,CASSHSGSRNEQFF
TRBJ2-6,TRBV20-1,CSARADTFSGANVLTF
TRBJ1-2,TRBV20-1,CSALSGPRDYGYTF
TRBJ1-5,TRBV2,CASSGPLDRGGGSNQPQHF
TRBJ1-5,TRBV20-1,CSASRGGTGSSGNQPQHF
TRBJ1-2,TRBV28,CASSFPGTGYGYTF
TRBJ2-5,TRBV7-2,CASSLVSTGTSQETQYF
TRBJ1-1,TRBV6-1,CATSTGGESTEAFF
TRBJ1-1,TRBV15,CATSRDPRGTEAFF
TRBJ2-5,TRBV19,CASTLGGASQETQYF
TRBJ1-1,TRBV28,CASTELGAEAFF
TRBJ2-7,TRBV10-1,CASSEDRIFEQYF
TRBJ1-1,TRBV20-1,CSAIGSGGGRFTEAFF
TRBJ2-2,TRBV7-2,CASSFGPTGELFF
TRBJ1-1,TRBV6-1,CASRRHPLFGAFF
TRBJ2-2,TRBV20-1,CSAGTVNTGELFF
TRBJ1-2,TRBV19,CASSRYLGQGDYGYTF
TRBJ2-7,TRBV20-1,CSAEVGTYEQYF
TRBJ2-5,TRBV20-1,CSARDRVGWTSGSETQYF
TRBJ1-1,TRBV7-2,CASSPGQMNTEAFF
TRBJ2-5,TRBV2,CASEGQLQETQYF
TRBJ2-5,TRBV15,CATSAQTGGTQETQYF
TRBJ2-7,TRBV20-1,CSAGVAGKSRLDEQYF
TRBJ2-7,TRBV7-9,CASSLGQLGAPLSYEQYF
TRBJ2-3,TRBV7-9,CASSPGTASTDTQYF
TRBJ2-3,TRBV20-1,CSASGTSGLGEYF
TRBJ1-1,TRBV20-1,CRTQDAAWLDTEAFF
TRBJ1-2,TRBV19,CASRVQGSYYGYTF
TRBJ2-7,TRBV7-9,CASSLGNRSYEQYF
TRBJ1-2,TRBV28,CASSPRQGYGYTF
TRBJ1-3,TRBV10-1,CALNLRGSSGNTIYF
TRBJ2-3,TRBV28,CASSTRTSGIESTQYF
TRBJ2-7,TRBV20-1,CSARSDLYEQYF
TRBJ1-5,TRBV7-9,CASSLGVQPQHF
TRBJ2-7,TRBV6-2/TRBV6-3,CATTDFYEQYF
TRBJ2-7,TRBV7-2,CASSLGREGAYEQYF
TRBJ2-1,TRBV24-1,CATSDRLAEGYNEQFF
TRBJ2-1,TRBV7-2,CASSLGSNYNEQFF
TRBJ2-1,TRBV7-9,CASSSDSPEQFF
TRBJ2-3,TRBV6-4,CASSELAGADTQYF
TRBJ2-3,TRBV20-1,CSARPATDTQYF
TRBJ1-5,TRBV7-8,CASSLGPSNQPQHF
TRBJ2-1,TRBV7-6,CASSLGGVARDEQFF
TRBJ2-5,TRBV2,CASTLRLAGEETQYF
TRBJ2-1,TRBV19,CASSMVRGSYNEQFF
TRBJ2-7,TRBV19,CASRQGERQYF